This T cell receptor beta chain appears in the sequencing data of a study of T cells in Graves' hyperthyroidism and ophthalmopathy. CDR1 LGHDT and CDR2 YNNKEL come from the germline V gene (reference sequence). The CDR3 extends over 17 amino acids. Overall study results and limits: Progression to ophthalmopathy was predicted a median of 6.5 months early.

Regions amplified from RNA transcripts were the TCR beta CDR3 regions. The primer set for the first-round RT-PCR of the TCR CDR3 was HTBI. In TCRdb, the multiplex PCR reads were re-called with MiXCR into one record per CDR3 protein. Of under 500,000 distinct CDR3 sequences listed, roughly an eighth are singletons. Notes on this clonotype: Its cognate antigen is unknown. It may be a read error: a sequence one base away is much more abundant.

Each diagnosis was grounded in clinical symptoms, serum thyroxine and TRAb, thyroid ultrasound, and orbital computed tomography. The V call is TRBV3-1, the J call TRBJ2-2, with 7 bases aligning to TRBD2. This clonotype was sampled from a man in his forties or fifties with Graves' ophthalmopathy. The sequencing sample was made of blood. CDR3: CAGSQGPPSGPPGELFF. The DNA of the CDR3 is TGTGCCGGCAGCCAAGGGCCCCCTAGCGGACCCCCGGGGGAGCTGTTTTTT. Supplemented by reference TRBV3-1 and TRBJ2-2, the full variable domain reads DTAVSQTPKYLVTQMGNDKSIKCEQNLGHDTMYWYKQDSKKFLKIMFSYNNKELIINETVPNRFSPKSPDKAHLNLHINSLELGDSAVYFCAGSQGPPSGPPGELFFGEGSRLTVL.